This TCR beta chain was observed in a study of breast tumors, draining lymph nodes, adjacent tissues. Points from the study as a whole: Tumor and nontumor repertoires were significantly more similar in luminal-like than in basal-like breast cancer. The data were judged consistent with most tumor T cells coming from lymph node and expanding in tumor. Compared with lymph nodes, tumors were less diverse; compared with nontumor tissue, more.

TCRdb reanalysed the multiplex PCR reads using MiXCR and keeps one entry per CDR3 protein. Among some 200,000 distinct CDR3 sequences listed, over 25% were seen once. The lymph nodes were axillary draining lymph nodes from breast cancer patients. This clonotype was detected ten times or more. Its antigen is currently unknown. CDR1 is MNHNS, CDR2 SASEGT, per germline. The CDR3 has 13 residues. Trimming pared 5 bases from V and 6 bases from J, leaving 10 bases between. The sequence derives from a female donor with breast cancer. Some clones in this sample may be carry-over from other donors' samples. This rearrangement joins TRBV6-1 to TRBJ1-4, with D uncertain. The sample was axillary lymph node tissue. The CDR3 loop is CASSPRRDEKLFF. DNA for the CDR3: TGTGCCAGCAGTCCCCGACGGGATGAAAAACTGTTTTTT.